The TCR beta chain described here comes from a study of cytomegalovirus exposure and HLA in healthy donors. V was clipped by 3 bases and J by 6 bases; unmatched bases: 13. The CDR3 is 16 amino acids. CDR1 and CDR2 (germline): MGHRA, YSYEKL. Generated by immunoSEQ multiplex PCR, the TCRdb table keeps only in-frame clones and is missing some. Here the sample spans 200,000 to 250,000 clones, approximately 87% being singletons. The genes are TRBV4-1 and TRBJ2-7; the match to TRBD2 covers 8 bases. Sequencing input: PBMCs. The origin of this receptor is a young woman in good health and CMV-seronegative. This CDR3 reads CASSHSARAGVLEQYF. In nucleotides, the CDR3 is TGCGCCAGCAGCCACTCTGCGCGAGCGGGAGTTCTCGAGCAGTACTTC.